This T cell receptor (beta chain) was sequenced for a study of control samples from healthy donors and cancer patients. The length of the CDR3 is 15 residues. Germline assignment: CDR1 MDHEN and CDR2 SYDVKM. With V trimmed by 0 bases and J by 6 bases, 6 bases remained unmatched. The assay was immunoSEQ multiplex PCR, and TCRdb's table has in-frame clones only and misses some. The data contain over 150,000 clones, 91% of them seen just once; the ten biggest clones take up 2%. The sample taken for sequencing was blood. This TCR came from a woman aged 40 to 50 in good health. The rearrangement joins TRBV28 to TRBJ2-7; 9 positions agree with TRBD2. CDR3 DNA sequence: TGTGCCAGCAGTTTATGGCTGCGGGGGGGCAGCGAGCAGTACTTC. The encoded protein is CASSLWLRGGSEQYF.